This T cell receptor beta chain was identified during a study of technical replicates of blood from a handful of donors. Germline lookup yields CDR1 SGDLS and CDR2 YYNGEE. CDR3 size: 14 residues. Trimming stripped 3 bases from V and 0 bases from J, with 8 bases between. Method: immunoSEQ multiplex PCR; TCRdb's copy keeps in-frame clones and lacks some. The sample lists roughly 70,000 clones; approximately 90% were seen once. This TCR derives from a human donor in good health. Some clones in this sample may be carry-over from other donors' samples. The chain links TRBV9 to TRBJ2-3; TRBD2 might be the D (6 bases). Sequencing was carried out using PBMCs. The CDR3 coding sequence is TGTGCCAGCAGCGCGCGGGGAAGCACAGATACGCAGTATTTT. Translation: CASSARGSTDTQYF.